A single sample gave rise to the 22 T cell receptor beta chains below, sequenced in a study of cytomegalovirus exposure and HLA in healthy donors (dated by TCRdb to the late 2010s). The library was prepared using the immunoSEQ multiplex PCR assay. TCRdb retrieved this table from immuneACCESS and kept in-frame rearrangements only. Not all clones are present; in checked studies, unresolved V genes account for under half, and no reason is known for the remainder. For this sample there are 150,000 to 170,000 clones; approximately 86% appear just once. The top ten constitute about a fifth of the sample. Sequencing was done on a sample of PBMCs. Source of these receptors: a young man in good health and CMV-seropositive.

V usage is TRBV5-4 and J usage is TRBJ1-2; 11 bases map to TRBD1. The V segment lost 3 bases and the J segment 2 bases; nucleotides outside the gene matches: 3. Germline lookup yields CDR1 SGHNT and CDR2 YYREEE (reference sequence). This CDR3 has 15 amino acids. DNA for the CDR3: TGTGCCAGCAGCTCGCGGACAGGGGGCAACTATGGCTACACCTTC. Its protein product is CASSSRTGGNYGYTF.

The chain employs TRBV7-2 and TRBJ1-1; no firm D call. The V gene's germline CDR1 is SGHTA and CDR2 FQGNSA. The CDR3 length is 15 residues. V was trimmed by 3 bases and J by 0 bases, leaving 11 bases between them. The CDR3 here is CASSFGGQLNTEAFF. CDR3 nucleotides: TGTGCCAGCAGCTTTGGCGGCCAGCTGAACACTGAAGCTTTCTTT.

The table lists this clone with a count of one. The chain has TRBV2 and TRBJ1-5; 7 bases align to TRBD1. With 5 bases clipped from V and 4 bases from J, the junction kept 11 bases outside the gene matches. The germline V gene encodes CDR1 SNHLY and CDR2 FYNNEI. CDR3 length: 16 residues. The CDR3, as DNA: TGTGCCAGCAGTTACCCCCGGGACAGAGAAAATCAGCCCCAGCATTTT. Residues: CASSYPRDRENQPQHF.

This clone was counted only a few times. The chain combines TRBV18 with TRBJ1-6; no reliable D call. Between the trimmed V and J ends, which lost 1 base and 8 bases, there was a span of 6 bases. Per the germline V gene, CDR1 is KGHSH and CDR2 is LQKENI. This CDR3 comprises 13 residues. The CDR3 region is CASSPRRDSPLHF. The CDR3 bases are TGTGCCAGCTCACCACGGCGGGATTCACCCCTCCACTTT.

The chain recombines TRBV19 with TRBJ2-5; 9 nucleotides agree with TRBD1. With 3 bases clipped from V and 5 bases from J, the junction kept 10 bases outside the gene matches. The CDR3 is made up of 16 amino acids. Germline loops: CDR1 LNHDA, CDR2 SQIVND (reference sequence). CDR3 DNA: TGTGCCAGTAGTATTGACGGGACAGGGAAAGCGGAGACCCAGTACTTC. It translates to CASSIDGTGKAETQYF.

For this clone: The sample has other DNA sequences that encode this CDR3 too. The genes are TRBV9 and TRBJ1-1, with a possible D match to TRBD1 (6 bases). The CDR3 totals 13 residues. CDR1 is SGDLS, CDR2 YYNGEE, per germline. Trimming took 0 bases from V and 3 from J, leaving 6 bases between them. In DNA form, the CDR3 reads TGTGCCAGCAGCGTAGGGGGGCACACTGAAGCTTTCTTT. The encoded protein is CASSVGGHTEAFF.

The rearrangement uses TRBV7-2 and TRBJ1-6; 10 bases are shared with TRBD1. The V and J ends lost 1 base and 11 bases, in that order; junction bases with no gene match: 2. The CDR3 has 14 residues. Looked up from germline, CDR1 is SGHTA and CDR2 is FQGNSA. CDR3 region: CASSLGGQGTPLHF. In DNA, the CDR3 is TGTGCCAGCAGCTTAGGGGGACAGGGGACACCCCTCCACTTT.

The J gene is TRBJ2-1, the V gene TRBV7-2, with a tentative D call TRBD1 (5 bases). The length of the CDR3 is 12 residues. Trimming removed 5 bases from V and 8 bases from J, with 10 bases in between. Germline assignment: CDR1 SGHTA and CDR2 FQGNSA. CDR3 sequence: CASSARVDEQFF. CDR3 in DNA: TGTGCCAGCAGCGCCAGGGTAGATGAGCAGTTCTTC.

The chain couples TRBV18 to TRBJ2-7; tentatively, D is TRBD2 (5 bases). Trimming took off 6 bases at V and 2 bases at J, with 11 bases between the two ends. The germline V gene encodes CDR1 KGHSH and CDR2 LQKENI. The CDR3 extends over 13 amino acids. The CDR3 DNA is TGTGCCAGCTCCCCGGCGGGTCCCTACGAGCAGTACTTC. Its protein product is CASSPAGPYEQYF. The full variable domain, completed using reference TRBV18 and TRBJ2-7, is NAGVMQNPRHLVRRRGQEARLRCSPMKGHSHVYWYRQLPEEGLKFMVYLQKENIIDESGMPKERFSAEFPKEGPSILRIQQVVRGDSAAYFCASSPAGPYEQYFGPGTRLTVT.

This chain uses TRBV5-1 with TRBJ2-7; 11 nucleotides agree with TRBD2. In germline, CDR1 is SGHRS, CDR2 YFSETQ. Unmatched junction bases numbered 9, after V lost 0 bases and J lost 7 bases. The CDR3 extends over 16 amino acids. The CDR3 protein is CASSLGSSGGYGEQYF. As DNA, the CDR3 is TGCGCCAGCAGCTTGGGGTCTAGCGGGGGGTATGGAGAGCAGTACTTC.

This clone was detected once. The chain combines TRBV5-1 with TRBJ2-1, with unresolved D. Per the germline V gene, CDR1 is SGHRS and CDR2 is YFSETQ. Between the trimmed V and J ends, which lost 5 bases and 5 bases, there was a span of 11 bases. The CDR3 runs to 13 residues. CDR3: CASRLVLNNEQFF. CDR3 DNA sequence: TGCGCCAGCAGACTGGTACTTAACAATGAGCAGTTCTTC.

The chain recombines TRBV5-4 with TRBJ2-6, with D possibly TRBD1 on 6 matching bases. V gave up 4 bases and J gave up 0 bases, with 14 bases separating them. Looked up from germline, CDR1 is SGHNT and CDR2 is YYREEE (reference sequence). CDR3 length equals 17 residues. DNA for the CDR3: TGTGCCAGCAGCCCCCCACAGGGAAACTCTGGGGCCAACGTCCTGACTTTC. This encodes CASSPPQGNSGANVLTF. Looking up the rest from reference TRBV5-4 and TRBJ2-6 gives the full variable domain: ETGVTQSPTHLIKTRGQQVTLRCSSQSGHNTVSWYQQALGQGPQFIFQYYREEENGRGNFPPRFSGLQFPNYSSELNVNALELDDSALYLCASSPPQGNSGANVLTFGAGSRLTVL.

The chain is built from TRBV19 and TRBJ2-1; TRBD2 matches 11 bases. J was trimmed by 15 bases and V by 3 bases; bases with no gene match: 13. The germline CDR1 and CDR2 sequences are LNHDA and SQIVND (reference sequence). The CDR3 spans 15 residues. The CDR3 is CASSIRPQTSGNLFF. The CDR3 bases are TGTGCCAGTAGTATTCGGCCCCAGACTAGCGGGAACCTGTTCTTC. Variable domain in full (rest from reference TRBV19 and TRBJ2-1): DGGITQSPKYLFRKEGQNVTLSCEQNLNHDAMYWYRQDPGQGLRLIYYSQIVNDFQKGDIAEGYSVSREKKESFPLTVTSAQKNPTAFYLCASSIRPQTSGNLFFGPGTRLTVL.

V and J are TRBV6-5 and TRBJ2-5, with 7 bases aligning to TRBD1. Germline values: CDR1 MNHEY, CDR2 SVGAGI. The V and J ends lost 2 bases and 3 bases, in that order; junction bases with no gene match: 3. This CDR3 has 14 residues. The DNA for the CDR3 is TGTGCCAGCAGTTACATACAGGGGAAAGAGACCCAGTACTTC. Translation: CASSYIQGKETQYF.

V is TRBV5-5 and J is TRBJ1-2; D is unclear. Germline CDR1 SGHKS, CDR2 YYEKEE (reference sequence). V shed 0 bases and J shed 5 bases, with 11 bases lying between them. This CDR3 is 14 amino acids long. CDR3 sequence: CASSLGQFPYGYTF. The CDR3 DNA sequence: TGTGCCAGCAGCTTGGGTCAGTTCCCATATGGCTACACCTTC.

The CDR3 bases are TGTGCCAGCAGCTCAGAAATGGAGGGAAAGACTGAAGCTTTCTTT. Its translation: CASSSEMEGKTEAFF. The chain joins TRBV13 to TRBJ1-1; D gene uncertain. CDR1 is PRHDT and CDR2 is FYEKMQ in the germline V gene (reference sequence). Trimming cost V 4 bases and J 5 bases, with 17 bases left between them. The CDR3 runs to 15 residues.

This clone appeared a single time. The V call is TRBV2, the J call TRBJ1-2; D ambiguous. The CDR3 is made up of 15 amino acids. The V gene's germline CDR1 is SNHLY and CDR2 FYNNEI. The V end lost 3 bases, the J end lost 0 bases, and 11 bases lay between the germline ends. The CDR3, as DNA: TGTGCCAGCAGTGAGTTTTACGGGGCTAACTATGGCTACACCTTC. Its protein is CASSEFYGANYGYTF. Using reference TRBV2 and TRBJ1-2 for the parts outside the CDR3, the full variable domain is EPEVTQTPSHQVTQMGQEVILRCVPISNHLYFYWYRQILGQKVEFLVSFYNNEISEKSEIFDDQFSVERPDGSNFTLKIRSTKLEDSAMYFCASSEFYGANYGYTFGSGTRLTVV.

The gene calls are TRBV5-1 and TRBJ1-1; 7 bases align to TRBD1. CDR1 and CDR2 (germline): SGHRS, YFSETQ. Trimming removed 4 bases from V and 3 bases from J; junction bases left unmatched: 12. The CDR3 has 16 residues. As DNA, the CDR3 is TGCGCCAGCAGCCTCGACAGGGCCGAGGTCCACACTGAAGCTTTCTTT. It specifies CASSLDRAEVHTEAFF.

The CDR3 DNA is TGTGCCAGCACCTCCGGTAGCGGGAGTAGGAATGAGCAGTTCTTC. Translating it yields CASTSGSGSRNEQFF. The V call is TRBV9, the J call TRBJ2-1; TRBD2 matches at 9 bases. CDR3 size: 15 residues. Germline V gene data show CDR1 as SGDLS and CDR2 as YYNGEE. V shed 6 bases, J shed 7 bases, and the junction held 11 bases outside the gene matches. The variable domain in full, with the rest retrieved from reference TRBV9 and TRBJ2-1, is DSGVTQTPKHLITATGQRVTLRCSPRSGDLSVYWYQQSLDQGLQFLIQYYNGEERAKGNILERFSAQQFPDLHSELNLSSLELGDSALYFCASTSGSGSRNEQFFGPGTRLTVL.

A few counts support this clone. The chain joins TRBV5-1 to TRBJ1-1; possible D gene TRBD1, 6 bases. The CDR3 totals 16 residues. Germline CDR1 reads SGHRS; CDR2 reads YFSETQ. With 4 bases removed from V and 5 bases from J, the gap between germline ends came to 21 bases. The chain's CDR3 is CASSPRGAGRGTEAFF. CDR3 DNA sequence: TGCGCCAGCAGCCCCAGGGGTGCGGGTCGGGGAACTGAAGCTTTCTTT.

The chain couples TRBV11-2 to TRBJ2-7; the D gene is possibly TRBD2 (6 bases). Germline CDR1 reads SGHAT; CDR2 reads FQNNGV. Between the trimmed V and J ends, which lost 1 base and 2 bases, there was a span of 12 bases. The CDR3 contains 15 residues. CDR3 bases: TGTGCCAGCAGCTTAGGACGGGGGTCTCCCTACGAGCAGTACTTC. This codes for CASSLGRGSPYEQYF.

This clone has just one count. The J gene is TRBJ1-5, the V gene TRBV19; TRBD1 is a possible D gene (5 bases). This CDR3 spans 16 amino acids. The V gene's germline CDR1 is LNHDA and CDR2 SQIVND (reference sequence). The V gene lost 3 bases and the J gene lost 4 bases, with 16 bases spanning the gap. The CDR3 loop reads CASSIQLTAINQPQHF. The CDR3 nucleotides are TGTGCCAGTAGTATCCAACTGACAGCGATAAATCAGCCCCAGCATTTT.